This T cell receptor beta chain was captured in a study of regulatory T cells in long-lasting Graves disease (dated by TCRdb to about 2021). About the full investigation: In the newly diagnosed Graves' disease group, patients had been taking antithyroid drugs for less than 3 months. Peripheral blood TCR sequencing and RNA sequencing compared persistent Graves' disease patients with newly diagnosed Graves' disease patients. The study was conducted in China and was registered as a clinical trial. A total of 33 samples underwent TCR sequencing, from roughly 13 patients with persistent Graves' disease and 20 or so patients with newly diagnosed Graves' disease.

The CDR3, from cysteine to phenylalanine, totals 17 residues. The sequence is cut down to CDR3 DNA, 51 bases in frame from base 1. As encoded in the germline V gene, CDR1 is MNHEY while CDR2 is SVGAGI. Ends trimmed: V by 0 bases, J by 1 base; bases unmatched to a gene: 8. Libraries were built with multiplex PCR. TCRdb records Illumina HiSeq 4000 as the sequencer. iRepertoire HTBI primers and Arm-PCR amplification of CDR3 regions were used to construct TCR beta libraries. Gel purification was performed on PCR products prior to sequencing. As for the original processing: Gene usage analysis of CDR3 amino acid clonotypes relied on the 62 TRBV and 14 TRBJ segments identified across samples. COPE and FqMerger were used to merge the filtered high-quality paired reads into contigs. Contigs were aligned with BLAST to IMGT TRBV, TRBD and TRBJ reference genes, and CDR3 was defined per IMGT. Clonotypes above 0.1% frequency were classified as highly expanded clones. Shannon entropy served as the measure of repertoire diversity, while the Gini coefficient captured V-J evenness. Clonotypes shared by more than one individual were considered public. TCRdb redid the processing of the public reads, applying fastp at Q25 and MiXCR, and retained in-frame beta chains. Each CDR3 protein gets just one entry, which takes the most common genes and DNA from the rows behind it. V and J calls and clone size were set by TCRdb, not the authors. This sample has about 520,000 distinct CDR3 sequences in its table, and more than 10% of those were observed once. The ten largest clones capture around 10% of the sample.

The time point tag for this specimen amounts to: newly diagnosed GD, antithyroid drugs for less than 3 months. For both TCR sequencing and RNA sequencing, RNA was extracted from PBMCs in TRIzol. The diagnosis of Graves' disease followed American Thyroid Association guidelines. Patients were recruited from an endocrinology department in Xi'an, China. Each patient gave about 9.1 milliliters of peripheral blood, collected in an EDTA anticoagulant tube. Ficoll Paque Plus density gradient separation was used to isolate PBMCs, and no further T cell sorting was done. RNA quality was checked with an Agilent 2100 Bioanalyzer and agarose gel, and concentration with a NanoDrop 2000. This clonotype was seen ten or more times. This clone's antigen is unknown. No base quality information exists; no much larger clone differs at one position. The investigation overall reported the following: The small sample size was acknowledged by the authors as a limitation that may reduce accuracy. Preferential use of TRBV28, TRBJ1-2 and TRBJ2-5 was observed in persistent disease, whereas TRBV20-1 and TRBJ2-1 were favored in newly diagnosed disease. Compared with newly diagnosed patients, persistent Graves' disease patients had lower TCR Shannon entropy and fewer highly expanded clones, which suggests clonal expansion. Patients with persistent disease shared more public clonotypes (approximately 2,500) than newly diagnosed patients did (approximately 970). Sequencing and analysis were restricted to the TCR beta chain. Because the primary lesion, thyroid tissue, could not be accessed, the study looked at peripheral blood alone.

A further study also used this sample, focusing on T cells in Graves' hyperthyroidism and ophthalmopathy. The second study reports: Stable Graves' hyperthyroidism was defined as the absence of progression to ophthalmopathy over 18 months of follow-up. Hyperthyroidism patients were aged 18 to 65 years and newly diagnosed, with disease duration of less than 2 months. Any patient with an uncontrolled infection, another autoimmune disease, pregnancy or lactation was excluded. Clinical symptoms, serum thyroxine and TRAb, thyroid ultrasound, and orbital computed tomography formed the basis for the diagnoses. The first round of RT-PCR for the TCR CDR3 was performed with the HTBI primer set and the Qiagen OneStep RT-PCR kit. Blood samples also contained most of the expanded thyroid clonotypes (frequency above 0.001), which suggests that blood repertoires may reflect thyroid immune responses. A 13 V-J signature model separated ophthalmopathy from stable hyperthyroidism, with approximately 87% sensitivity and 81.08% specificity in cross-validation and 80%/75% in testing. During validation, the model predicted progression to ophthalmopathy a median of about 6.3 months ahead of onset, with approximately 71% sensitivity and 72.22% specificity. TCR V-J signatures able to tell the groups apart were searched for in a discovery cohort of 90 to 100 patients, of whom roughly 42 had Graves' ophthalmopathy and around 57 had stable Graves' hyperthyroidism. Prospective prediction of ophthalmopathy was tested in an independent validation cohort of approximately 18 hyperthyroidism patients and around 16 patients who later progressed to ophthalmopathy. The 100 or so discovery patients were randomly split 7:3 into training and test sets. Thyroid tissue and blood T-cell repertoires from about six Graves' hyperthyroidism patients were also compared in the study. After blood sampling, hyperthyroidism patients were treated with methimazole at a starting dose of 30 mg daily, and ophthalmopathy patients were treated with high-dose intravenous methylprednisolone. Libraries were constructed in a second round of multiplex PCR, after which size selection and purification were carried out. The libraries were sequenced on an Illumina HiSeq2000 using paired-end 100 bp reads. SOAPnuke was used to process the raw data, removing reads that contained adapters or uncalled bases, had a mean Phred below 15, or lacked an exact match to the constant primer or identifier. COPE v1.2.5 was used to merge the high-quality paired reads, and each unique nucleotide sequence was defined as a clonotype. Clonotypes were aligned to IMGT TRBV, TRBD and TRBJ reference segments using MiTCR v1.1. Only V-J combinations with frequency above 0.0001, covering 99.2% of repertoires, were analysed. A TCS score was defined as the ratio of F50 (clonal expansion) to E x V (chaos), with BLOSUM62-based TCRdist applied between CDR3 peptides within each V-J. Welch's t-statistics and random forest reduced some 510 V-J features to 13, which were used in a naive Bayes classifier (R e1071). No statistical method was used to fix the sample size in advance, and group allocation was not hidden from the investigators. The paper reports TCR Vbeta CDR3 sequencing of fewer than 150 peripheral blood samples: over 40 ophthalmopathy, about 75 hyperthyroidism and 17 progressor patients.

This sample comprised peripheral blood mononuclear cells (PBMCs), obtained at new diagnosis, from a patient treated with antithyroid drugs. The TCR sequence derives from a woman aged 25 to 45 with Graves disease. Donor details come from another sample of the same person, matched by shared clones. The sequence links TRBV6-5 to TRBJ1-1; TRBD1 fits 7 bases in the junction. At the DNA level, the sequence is TGTGCCAGCAGTTACTCGAGCCGACAGGGAAAGAACACTGAAGCTTTCTTT. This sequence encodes CASSYSSRQGKNTEAFF.